These T cell receptor beta chains were read from a single sample in a study of T cells in Graves' hyperthyroidism and ophthalmopathy. TCRdb ran MiXCR on the multiplex PCR reads and lists one entry per CDR3 protein. The profile covers nearly 750,000 distinct CDR3 sequences, with about 35% appearing a single time and around a third taken by the ten largest. The sequencing input was blood. The receptors shown here come from a woman aged 40 to 50 with Graves' hyperthyroidism. Each CDR3 is given with its conserved first and last residue. The D gene is left open where the match is weak. Where a row states a size, it is once, few, many or the class of an expanded clone; other rows omit it.

abundance	v_gene	j_gene	d_gene	CDR3nt	CDR3aa
few	TRBV19	TRBJ1-5	NA	TGTGCCAGTAGTTATCTCGGGGGAGATCAGCCCCAGCATTTT	CASSYLGGDQPQHF
NA	TRBV7-9	TRBJ1-1	TRBD1	TGTGCCAGCAGCCAGGGGGATCTGGCTTTCTTT	CASSQGDLAFF
many	TRBV5-5	TRBJ1-2	NA	TGTGCCAGCAGCTTGGAGACCCAGGATGTCTATGGCTACACCTTC	CASSLETQDVYGYTF
NA	TRBV5-1	TRBJ1-6	NA	TGCGCCAGCAGCTTGGAACAGTATAATTCACCCCTCCACTTT	CASSLEQYNSPLHF
NA	TRBV24-1	TRBJ1-5	NA	TGTGCCACCGAGGGAGGTTCCTCTCATCAGCCCCAGCATTTT	CATEGGSSHQPQHF
many	TRBV4-3	TRBJ1-5	NA	TGCGCCAGCAGCCCATCAAACGGTCAGCCCCAGCATTTT	CASSPSNGQPQHF
many	TRBV10-3	TRBJ1-2	NA	TGTGCCATCAGGGCAACACGTGGGACCAATTCAACCGTTAACTATGGCTACACCTTC	CAIRATRGTNSTVNYGYTF
once	TRBV7-9	TRBJ1-3	TRBD1	TGTGCCAGCAGCCACCGGGACAGGGAACTTTATGCAAACACCATATATTTT	CASSHRDRELYANTIYF
NA	TRBV7-8	TRBJ2-1	NA	TGTGCCAGCAGCTTGAAGCGGACCGATAGCTCCTACAATGAGCAGTTCTTC	CASSLKRTDSSYNEQFF
few	TRBV7-3	TRBJ2-5	NA	TGTGCCTGGAGTATGGGGGAGACCCAGTACTTC	CAWSMGETQYF
many	TRBV19	TRBJ1-5	NA	TGTGCCAGTACCACCCGGGTGGGGCAGTACGATCAGCCCCAGCATTTT	CASTTRVGQYDQPQHF
many	TRBV10-3	TRBJ2-2	NA	TGTGCCATCACCACAGGCCACGGGGAGCTGTTTTTT	CAITTGHGELFF
NA	TRBV5-5	TRBJ2-7	NA	TGTGCCAGTAGTACCCCAGGGGAGACCTACGAGCAGTACTTC	CASSTPGETYEQYF
few	TRBV29-1	TRBJ1-1	NA	TGCAGCGTTGGAGGGGGAGGTGAAGCTTTCTTT	CSVGGGGEAFF
few	TRBV20-1	TRBJ1-5	NA	TGCAGTGCTAGTATCGGGGGACGGAGGACCCTGAGCAATCAGCCCCAGCATTTT	CSASIGGRRTLSNQPQHF
few	TRBV5-4	TRBJ2-7	TRBD2	TGTGCCAGCAGCCAAAAACTAGCGGGAGACTACGAGCAGTACTTC	CASSQKLAGDYEQYF
NA	TRBV7-2	TRBJ1-2	TRBD1	TGTGCCAGCAGCTACCGGGGACAGGGCTACACCTTC	CASSYRGQGYTF
NA	TRBV7-9	TRBJ2-7	NA	TGTGCCGGCAGCCAAGGAGATTCAGCGAGGGAGCAGTACTTC	CAGSQGDSAREQYF
few	TRBV4-3	TRBJ1-2	TRBD1	TGCGCCAGCAGCCAAACAGGGGGCAACTATGGCTACACCTTC	CASSQTGGNYGYTF
NA	TRBV19	TRBJ1-3	NA	TGTGCCAGTAGTTTCACTTCGGACGGAACTGGAAACACCATATATTTT	CASSFTSDGTGNTIYF
many	TRBV20-1	TRBJ2-5	NA	TGCAGTGCCAGTCGTGGGGGGAAGGGAGAGACCCAGTACTTC	CSASRGGKGETQYF
few	TRBV4-3	TRBJ2-7	NA	TGCGCCAGCAGCCAAGGGGCTGGGAACCTAGGTGAGCAGGGGACCTACGAGCAGTACTTC	CASSQGAGNLGEQGTYEQYF
NA	TRBV9	TRBJ2-7	TRBD2	TGTGCCAGCAGCGTACTCGGGACTAGCGGTTCCTACGAGCAGTACTTC	CASSVLGTSGSYEQYF
NA	TRBV9	TRBJ1-1	NA	TGTGCCAGCAGCTACGGGCCACAGATGAACACTGAAGCTTTCTTT	CASSYGPQMNTEAFF
few	TRBV5-1	TRBJ2-7	NA	TGTGCCAGCAGCATTGGAGGGGACTACGAGCAGTACTTC	CASSIGGDYEQYF
NA	TRBV4-3	TRBJ1-1	NA	TGCGCCAGCAGCGAAGGGTGGGTTGGCACTGAAGCTTTCTTT	CASSEGWVGTEAFF
NA	TRBV25-1	TRBJ2-7	NA	TGCGCCAGCAGCCAAGTCCTCCCGGGACCCTCCGTGGAGCAGTACTTC	CASSQVLPGPSVEQYF
few	TRBV6-5	TRBJ1-6	NA	TGTGCCAGCAGTTACTTTCTGACAGGCACTATCAATTCACCCCTCCACTTT	CASSYFLTGTINSPLHF
NA	TRBV7-9	TRBJ1-2	NA	TGTGCCGGCAGCTTAGAGAGGCCAGGCTATGGCTACACCTTC	CAGSLERPGYGYTF
once	TRBV10-1	TRBJ1-1	TRBD1	TGTGCCAGCTCATCGACAGGGGACATGAACACTGAAGCTTTCTTT	CASSSTGDMNTEAFF
few	TRBV7-9	TRBJ2-7	NA	TGTGCCAGCAGCTTAATGGGGGGTTCCGAGCAGTACTTC	CASSLMGGSEQYF
many	TRBV6-5	TRBJ1-5	NA	TGTGCCAGCAGTGAAGATGGAGGGCATCAGCCCCAGCATTTT	CASSEDGGHQPQHF
NA	TRBV7-9	TRBJ2-1	TRBD1	TGTGCCAGCAGATTCGGGACAGTTAATGAGCAGTTCTTC	CASRFGTVNEQFF
few	TRBV12-3/TRBV12-4	TRBJ2-7	TRBD1	TGTGCCAGCAGTCAGGGACAGGGGCCCATGGAGCAGTACTTC	CASSQGQGPMEQYF
many	TRBV2	TRBJ1-1	NA	TGTGCCAGCAGTGAAAATCCTTCAGGTGAAGCTTTCTTT	CASSENPSGEAFF
many	TRBV10-1	TRBJ2-7	NA	TGCGCCAGCAGTGAGGAGGGGTCGGGGTTTTCCGAGCAGTACTTC	CASSEEGSGFSEQYF
NA	TRBV30	TRBJ1-5	NA	TGTGCCTGGAGTGTAGGACCGATTGGTTCCCCCCAGCATTTT	CAWSVGPIGSPQHF
many	TRBV5-5	TRBJ1-2	NA	TGTGCCAGCAGCCAAACGGGACTGAACTATGGCTACACCTTC	CASSQTGLNYGYTF
many	TRBV3-1	TRBJ1-1	TRBD1	TGTGCCAGCAGCCAAGACAGGGGGACTGAAGCTTTCTTT	CASSQDRGTEAFF
few	TRBV29-1	TRBJ2-7	NA	TGCAGCGTCCAAGGCGGGGTAGGCTCCTACGAGCAGTACTTC	CSVQGGVGSYEQYF
many	TRBV15	TRBJ2-7	NA	TGTGCCACCAGCAGGGAAGGACTCTCCTACGAGCAGTACTTC	CATSREGLSYEQYF
many	TRBV9	TRBJ1-1	NA	TGTGCCAGCAGTGACGGGACGGGGAACACTGAAGCTTTCTTT	CASSDGTGNTEAFF
many	TRBV10-1	TRBJ1-2	NA	TGCGCCAGCAGTGACAGGTCCCATGGCTACACCTTC	CASSDRSHGYTF
once	TRBV6-1	TRBJ2-6	NA	TGTGCCAGCGGCCCGGATGGCCTGACTTTC	CASGPDGLTF
once	TRBV7-9	TRBJ1-6	NA	TGTGCCAGCAGCTCACCACAGGGAGGGACCGGGAATTCACCCCTCCACTTT	CASSSPQGGTGNSPLHF
NA	TRBV10-3	TRBJ1-4	TRBD1	TGTGCCATCAGTTCCGGGACAGGGAATGAAAAACTGTTTTTT	CAISSGTGNEKLFF
NA	TRBV6-2/TRBV6-3	TRBJ1-1	NA	TGTGCCAGCAGTTTAACCGACAGGAACACTGAAGCTTTCTTT	CASSLTDRNTEAFF